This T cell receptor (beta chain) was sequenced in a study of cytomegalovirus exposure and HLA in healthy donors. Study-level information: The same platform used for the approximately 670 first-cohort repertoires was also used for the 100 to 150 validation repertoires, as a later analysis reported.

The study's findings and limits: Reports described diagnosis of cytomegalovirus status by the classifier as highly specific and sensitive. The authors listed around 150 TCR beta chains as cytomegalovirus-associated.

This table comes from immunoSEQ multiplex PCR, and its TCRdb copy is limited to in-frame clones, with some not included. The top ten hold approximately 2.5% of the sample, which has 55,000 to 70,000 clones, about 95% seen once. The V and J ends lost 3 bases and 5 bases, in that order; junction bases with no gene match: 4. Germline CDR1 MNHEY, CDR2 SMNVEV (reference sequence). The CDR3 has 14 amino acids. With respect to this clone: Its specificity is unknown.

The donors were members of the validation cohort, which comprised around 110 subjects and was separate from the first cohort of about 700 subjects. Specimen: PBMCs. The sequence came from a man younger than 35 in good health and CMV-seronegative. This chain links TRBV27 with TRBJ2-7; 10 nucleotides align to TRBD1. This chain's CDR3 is CASSFRDRGHEQYF. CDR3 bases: TGTGCCAGCAGTTTCCGGGACAGGGGACACGAGCAGTACTTC.